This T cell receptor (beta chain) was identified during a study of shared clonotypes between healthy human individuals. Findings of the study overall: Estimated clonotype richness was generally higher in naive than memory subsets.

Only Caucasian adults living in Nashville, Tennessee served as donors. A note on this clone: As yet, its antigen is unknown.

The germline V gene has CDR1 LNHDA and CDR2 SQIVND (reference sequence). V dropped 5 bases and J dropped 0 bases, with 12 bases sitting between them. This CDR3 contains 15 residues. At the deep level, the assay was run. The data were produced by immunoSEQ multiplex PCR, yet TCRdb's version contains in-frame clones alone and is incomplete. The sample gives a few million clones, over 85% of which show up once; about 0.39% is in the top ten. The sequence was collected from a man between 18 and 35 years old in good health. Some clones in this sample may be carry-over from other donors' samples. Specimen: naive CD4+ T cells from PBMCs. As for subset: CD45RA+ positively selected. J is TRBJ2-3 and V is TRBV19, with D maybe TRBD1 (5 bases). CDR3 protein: CASSGKGVSTDTQYF. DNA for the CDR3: TGTGCCAGTAGTGGAAAAGGGGTTAGCACAGATACGCAGTATTTT.